These 8 T cell receptor beta chains came from one sample sequenced in a study of shared clonotypes between healthy human individuals (TCRdb year 2020). Receptors were amplified or captured by the immunoSEQ multiplex PCR assay. Here the immuneACCESS table is served through TCRdb, limited to in-frame sequences with V and J called. Missing clones are a known gap in these copies; in checked studies unresolved V genes cover under half, and the rest lacks a known reason. Present in this sample are roughly 700,000 clones, under 80% of which were seen just once. The ten biggest clones cover 1.5% to 2% of the sample. The sequencing input was memory CD4+ T cells sorted from blood. Explained via the paper, the cell subset or site label denotes: CD45RA-negative fraction. All receptors derive from a woman in her twenties or thirties in good health.

Regarding this clone: Other nucleotide sequences from this sample produce the same CDR3. This chain links TRBV7-9 with TRBJ2-3; TRBD2 matches at 9 bases. The CDR3 is 16 residues long. The V segment lost 1 base and the J segment 6 bases; nucleotides outside the gene matches: 8. From germline, CDR1 is SEHNR and CDR2 FQNEAQ (reference sequence). The DNA of the CDR3 is TGTGCCAGCAGCTTAGGGGTAGCGGGAGTAGGTGATACGCAGTATTTT. Amino acids: CASSLGVAGVGDTQYF. Using reference TRBV7-9 and TRBJ2-3 for the parts outside the CDR3, the full variable domain is DTGVSQNPRHKITKRGQNVTFRCDPISEHNRLYWYRQTLGQGPEFLTYFQNEAQLEKSRLLSDRFSAERPKGSFSTLEIQRTEQGDSAMYLCASSLGVAGVGDTQYFGPGTRLTVL.

This chain joins TRBV20-1 and TRBJ2-1; the D is unclear. V dropped 1 base and J dropped 9 bases, with 7 bases sitting between them. The CDR3 totals 11 residues. Germline lookup yields CDR1 DFQATT and CDR2 SNEGSKA (reference sequence). CDR3 in amino acids: CSARVVFEQFF. CDR3 DNA sequence: TGCAGTGCTAGAGTCGTGTTTGAGCAGTTCTTC.

V is TRBV7-2 and J is TRBJ2-1; no reliable D call. Germline V gene lookup returns CDR1 SGHTA and CDR2 FQGNSA. The CDR3 sequence is 15 residues long. V lost 4 bases and J 1 base, leaving 11 bases between the germline ends. The CDR3 region has the DNA TGTGCCAGCAGCTCACTCCCCCCGTCCTACAATGAGCAGTTCTTC. This codes for CASSSLPPSYNEQFF. Full variable domain (outside the CDR3, taken from reference TRBV7-2 and TRBJ2-1): GAGVSQSPSNKVTEKGKDVELRCDPISGHTALYWYRQSLGQGLEFLIYFQGNSAPDKSGLPSDRFSAERTGGSVSTLTIQRTQQEDSAVYLCASSSLPPSYNEQFFGPGTRLTVL.

In this sample, this clone turned up once. The chain links TRBV7-9 to TRBJ1-1; D gene uncertain. Germline CDR1 reads SEHNR; CDR2 reads FQNEAQ (reference sequence). CDR3 length: 13 residues. V was trimmed by 5 bases and J by 11 bases, leaving 18 bases between them. CDR3: CASSPRDSPRAFF. CDR3 nucleotides: TGTGCCAGCAGCCCGCGGGATTCCCCACGGGCTTTCTTT.

The chain links TRBV7-9 to TRBJ2-7; TRBD2 matches 11 bases. V lost 1 base, J lost 3 bases, and 5 bases stayed unmatched. Germline lookup yields CDR1 SEHNR and CDR2 FQNEAQ (reference sequence). The CDR3 covers 16 residues. The CDR3 sequence is CASSLGLAGGIYEQYF. For the CDR3, the DNA is TGTGCCAGCAGCTTAGGCCTAGCGGGAGGAATCTACGAGCAGTACTTC. The full variable domain, rest sourced from reference TRBV7-9 and TRBJ2-7, is DTGVSQNPRHKITKRGQNVTFRCDPISEHNRLYWYRQTLGQGPEFLTYFQNEAQLEKSRLLSDRFSAERPKGSFSTLEIQRTEQGDSAMYLCASSLGLAGGIYEQYFGPGTRLTVT.

This chain joins TRBV19 and TRBJ1-2; 9 positions agree with TRBD1. Germline lookup yields CDR1 LNHDA and CDR2 SQIVND (reference sequence). J was trimmed by 8 bases and V by 6 bases; bases with no gene match: 10. The CDR3 contains 14 residues. For the CDR3, the DNA is TGTGCCAGTAGCCACGGGACAGGGAGCTGGGGCTACACCTTC. This translates into CASSHGTGSWGYTF.

This clone was seen only once. The chain employs TRBV7-8 and TRBJ2-1; D is ambiguous. Germline CDR1 is SGHVS and CDR2 is FQNEAQ. This CDR3 region has 12 residues. The V and J ends lost 2 bases and 5 bases respectively, with 4 bases between them. Here the CDR3 DNA reads TGTGCCAGCAGCTTACAGCACAATGAGCAGTTCTTC. It yields the protein CASSLQHNEQFF.

About this clone: A read error may be the cause here, since a much bigger clone is one base away. The same CDR3 arises from other DNA sequences in this sample as well. This chain uses TRBV19 with TRBJ1-1, with D uncertain. Trimming took 0 bases from V and 0 from J, leaving 5 bases between them. The CDR3 spans 14 residues. Germline V gene data show CDR1 as LNHDA and CDR2 as SQIVND (reference sequence). In DNA, the CDR3 is TGTGCCAGTAGTATAGAGGGATTGAACACTGAAGCTTTCTTT. Translation: CASSIEGLNTEAFF.